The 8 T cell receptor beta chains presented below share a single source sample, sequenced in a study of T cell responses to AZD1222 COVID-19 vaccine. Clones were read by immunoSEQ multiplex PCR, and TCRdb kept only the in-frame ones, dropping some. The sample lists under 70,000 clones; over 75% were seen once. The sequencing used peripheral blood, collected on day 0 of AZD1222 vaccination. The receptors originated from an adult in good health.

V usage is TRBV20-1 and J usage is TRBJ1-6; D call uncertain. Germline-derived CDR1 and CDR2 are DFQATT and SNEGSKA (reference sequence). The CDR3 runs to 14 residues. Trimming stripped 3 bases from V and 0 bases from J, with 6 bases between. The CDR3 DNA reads TGCAGTGCTAGTGAAGGCTCCTATAATTCACCCCTCCACTTT. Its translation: CSASEGSYNSPLHF.

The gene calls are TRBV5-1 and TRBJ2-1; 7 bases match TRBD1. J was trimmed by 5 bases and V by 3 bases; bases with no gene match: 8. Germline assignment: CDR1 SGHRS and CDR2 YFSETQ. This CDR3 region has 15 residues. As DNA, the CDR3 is TGCGCCAGCAGCTCAACGGGACAGTCGAACAATGAGCAGTTCTTC. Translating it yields CASSSTGQSNNEQFF.

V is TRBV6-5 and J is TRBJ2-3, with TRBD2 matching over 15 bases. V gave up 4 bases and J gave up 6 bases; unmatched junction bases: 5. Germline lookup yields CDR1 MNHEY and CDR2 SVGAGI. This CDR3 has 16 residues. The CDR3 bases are TGTGCCAGCAGTTGGACTAGCGGGAGGGCCTCTGATACGCAGTATTTT. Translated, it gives CASSWTSGRASDTQYF.

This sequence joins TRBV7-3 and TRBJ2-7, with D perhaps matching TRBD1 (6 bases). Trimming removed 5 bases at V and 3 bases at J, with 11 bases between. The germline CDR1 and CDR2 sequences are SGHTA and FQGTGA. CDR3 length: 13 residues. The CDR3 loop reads CASSTQGGYEQYF. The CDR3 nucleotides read TGTGCCAGCAGCACACAAGGGGGCTACGAGCAGTACTTC. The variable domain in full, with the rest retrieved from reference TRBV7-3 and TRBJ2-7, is GAGVSQTPSNKVTEKGKYVELRCDPISGHTALYWYRQSLGQGPEFLIYFQGTGAADDSGLPNDRFFAVRPEGSVSTLKIQRTERGDSAVYLCASSTQGGYEQYFGPGTRLTVT.

The CDR3 protein is CASSQQGARGNTIYF. Here the CDR3 DNA reads TGCGCCAGCAGCCAACAGGGGGCGCGGGGAAACACCATATATTTT. The chain links TRBV4-1 to TRBJ1-3; 8 bases are a match to TRBD1. The V and J ends lost 2 bases and 4 bases, in that order; junction bases with no gene match: 4. The CDR3 is made up of 15 amino acids. CDR1 is MGHRA, CDR2 YSYEKL, per germline.

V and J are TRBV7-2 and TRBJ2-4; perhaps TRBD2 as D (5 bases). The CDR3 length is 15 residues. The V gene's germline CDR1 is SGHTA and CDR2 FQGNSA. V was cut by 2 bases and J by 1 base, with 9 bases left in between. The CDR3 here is CASSLSAEAKNIQYF. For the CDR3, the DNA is TGTGCCAGCAGCTTATCAGCGGAGGCCAAAAACATTCAGTACTTC.

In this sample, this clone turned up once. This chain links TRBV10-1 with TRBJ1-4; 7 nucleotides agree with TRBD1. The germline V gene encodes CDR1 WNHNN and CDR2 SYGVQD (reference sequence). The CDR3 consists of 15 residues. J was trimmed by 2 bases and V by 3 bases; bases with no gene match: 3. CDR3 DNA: TGCGCCAGCAGTGAAACGACAGGGACTAATGAAAAACTGTTTTTT. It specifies CASSETTGTNEKLFF.

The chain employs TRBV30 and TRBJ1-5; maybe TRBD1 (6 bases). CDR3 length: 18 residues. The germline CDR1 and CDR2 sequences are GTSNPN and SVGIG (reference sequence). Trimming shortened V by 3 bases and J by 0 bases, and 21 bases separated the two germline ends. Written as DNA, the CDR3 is TGTGCCTGGAGAAGCGGGGGGGCGCAGACTAATAGCAATCAGCCCCAGCATTTT. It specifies CAWRSGGAQTNSNQPQHF.